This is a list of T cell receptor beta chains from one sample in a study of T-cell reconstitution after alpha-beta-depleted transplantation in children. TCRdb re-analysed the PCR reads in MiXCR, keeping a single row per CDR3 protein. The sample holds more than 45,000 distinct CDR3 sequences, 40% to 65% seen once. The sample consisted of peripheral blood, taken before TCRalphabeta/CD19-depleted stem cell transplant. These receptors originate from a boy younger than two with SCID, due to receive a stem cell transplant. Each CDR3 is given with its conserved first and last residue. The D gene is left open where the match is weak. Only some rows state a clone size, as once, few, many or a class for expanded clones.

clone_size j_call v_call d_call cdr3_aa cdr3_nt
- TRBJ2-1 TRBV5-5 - CASSLGPESCNEQFF TGTGCCAGCAGCTTGGGTCCAGAATCCTGCAATGAGCAGTTCTTC
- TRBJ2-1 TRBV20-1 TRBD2 CSARDFGGDINEQFF TGCAGTGCTAGAGATTTCGGGGGGGACATCAATGAGCAGTTCTTC
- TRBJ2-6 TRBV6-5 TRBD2 CASSYPRLAGDSGANVLTF TGTGCCAGCAGTTACCCCAGGCTAGCGGGGGACTCTGGGGCCAACGTCCTGACTTTC
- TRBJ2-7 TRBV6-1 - CASSPGLNHDEQYF TGTGCCAGCAGCCCGGGACTCAACCACGACGAGCAGTACTTC
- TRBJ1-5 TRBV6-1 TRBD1 CASSEPHLRGGHQPQHF TGTGCCAGCAGTGAACCCCATCTCAGGGGGGGTCATCAGCCCCAGCATTTT
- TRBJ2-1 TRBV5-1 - CASTLGDPLSYNEQFF TGCGCCAGCACACTAGGGGACCCCCTCTCCTACAATGAGCAGTTCTTC
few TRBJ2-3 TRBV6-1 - CASSELGASTDTQYF TGTGCCAGCAGTGAATTAGGGGCGAGCACAGATACGCAGTATTTT
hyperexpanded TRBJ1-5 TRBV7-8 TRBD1 CASSLRPDRVNQPQHF TGTGCCAGCAGCTTACGACCGGACAGGGTCAATCAGCCCCAGCATTTT
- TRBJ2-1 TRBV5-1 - CASSLEGPSYNEQFF TGCGCCAGCAGCTTGGAAGGGCCCTCCTACAATGAGCAGTTCTTC
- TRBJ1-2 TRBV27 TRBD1 CASSLSPDRVGGYTF TGTGCCAGCAGTTTATCCCCGGACAGGGTAGGCGGCTACACCTTC
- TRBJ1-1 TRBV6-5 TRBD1 CASSYGGDRGLTEAFF TGTGCCAGCAGTTATGGGGGGGACAGGGGTCTGACTGAAGCTTTCTTT
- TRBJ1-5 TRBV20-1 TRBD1 CSAGRRGGGQPQHF TGCAGTGCTGGCCGGCGAGGGGGCGGTCAGCCCCAGCATTTT
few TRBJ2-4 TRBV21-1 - CASSKQGNIQYF TGTGCCAGCAGCAAACAGGGGAACATTCAGTACTTC
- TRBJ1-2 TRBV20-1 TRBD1 CSGTGNGYTF TGCAGTGGGACAGGGAACGGCTACACCTTC
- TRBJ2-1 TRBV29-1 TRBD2 CSLWGERGGNNEQFF TGCAGCCTGTGGGGGGAGCGGGGGGGGAACAATGAGCAGTTCTTC
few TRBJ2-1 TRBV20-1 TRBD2 CSARTSLNEQFF TGCAGTGCTCGGACTAGCCTCAATGAGCAGTTCTTC
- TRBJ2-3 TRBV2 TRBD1 CASDNFGQQGPYTDTQYF TGTGCCAGCGATAATTTTGGACAACAGGGGCCTTACACAGATACGCAGTATTTT
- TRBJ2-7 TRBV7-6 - CASSLGTGREQYF TGTGCCAGCAGCTTAGGCACAGGCCGCGAGCAGTACTTC
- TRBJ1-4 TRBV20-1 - CSGAQANEKLFF TGCAGTGGGGCACAGGCTAATGAAAAACTGTTTTTT
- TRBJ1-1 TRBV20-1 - CSARDQGVLNTEAFF TGCAGTGCTAGAGATCAAGGGGTGTTGAACACTGAAGCTTTCTTT
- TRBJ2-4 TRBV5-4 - CASSSPLIGDIQYF TGTGCCAGCAGCTCGCCTCTAATTGGGGACATTCAGTACTTC
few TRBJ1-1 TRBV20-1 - CSASGDLNTEAFF TGCAGTGCTTCAGGGGACCTGAACACTGAAGCTTTCTTT
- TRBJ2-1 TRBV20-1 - CSARLGANYNEQFF TGCAGTGCTAGATTAGGGGCTAACTACAATGAGCAGTTCTTC
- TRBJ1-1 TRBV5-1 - CASRGSMNTEAFF TGCGCCAGCAGGGGGTCCATGAACACTGAAGCTTTCTTT
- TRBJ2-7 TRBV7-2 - CASSASSYEQYF TGTGCCAGCAGCGCGAGCTCCTACGAGCAGTACTTC
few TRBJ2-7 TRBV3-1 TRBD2 CASSQDRLTSGGFYEQYF TGTGCCAGCAGCCAAGACCGGTTGACTAGCGGGGGCTTCTACGAGCAGTACTTC
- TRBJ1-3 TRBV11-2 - CASSLGWGLPSSGNTIYF TGTGCCAGCAGCTTAGGGTGGGGCCTCCCCAGCTCTGGAAACACCATATATTTT
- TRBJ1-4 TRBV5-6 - CASSLSKSNEKLFF TGTGCCAGCAGCTTGTCGAAAAGTAATGAAAAACTGTTTTTT
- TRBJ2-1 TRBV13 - CASSRRGQGVLHNEQFF TGTGCCAGCAGCAGGCGGGGTCAGGGAGTTTTGCACAATGAGCAGTTCTTC
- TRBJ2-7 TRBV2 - CASSEFSGGSVTYEQYF TGTGCCAGCAGTGAATTCTCCGGTGGGAGTGTCACCTACGAGCAGTACTTC
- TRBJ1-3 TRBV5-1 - CASSLEYSGNTIYF TGCGCCAGCAGCTTGGAGTACTCTGGAAACACCATATATTTT
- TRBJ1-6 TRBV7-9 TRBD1 CASRTGANSPLHF TGTGCCAGCAGGACAGGGGCGAATTCACCCCTCCACTTT
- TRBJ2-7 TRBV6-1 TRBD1 CASSEVAGTGGYEQYF TGTGCCAGCAGTGAAGTTGCCGGGACAGGGGGCTACGAGCAGTACTTC
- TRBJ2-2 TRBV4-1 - CASSQPGRLTGELFF TGCGCCAGCAGCCAACCGGGACGGTTGACCGGGGAGCTGTTTTTT
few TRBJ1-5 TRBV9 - CASSVAGLSNQPQHF TGTGCCAGCAGCGTAGCTGGGCTTAGCAATCAGCCCCAGCATTTT
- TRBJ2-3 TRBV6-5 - CASSYSPGRDTQYF TGTGCCAGCAGTTACTCGCCAGGGCGAGATACGCAGTATTTT
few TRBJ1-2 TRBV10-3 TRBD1 CAISATGTGGNYGYTF TGTGCCATCAGTGCGACCGGGACAGGGGGTAACTATGGCTACACCTTC
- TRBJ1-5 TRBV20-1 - CSARAAGDQPQHF TGCAGTGCCAGAGCAGCAGGGGATCAGCCCCAGCATTTT
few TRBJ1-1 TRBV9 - CASSVRVDTEAFF TGTGCCAGCAGCGTACGGGTGGACACTGAGGCTTTCTTT
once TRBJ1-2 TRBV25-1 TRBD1 CASSEPWTGPYGYTF TGTGCCAGCAGTGAACCCTGGACAGGGCCCTATGGCTACACCTTC
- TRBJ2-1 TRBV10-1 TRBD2 CASSGTLAGGPGEQFF TGCGCCAGCAGTGGGACCCTAGCGGGGGGGCCCGGAGAGCAGTTCTTC
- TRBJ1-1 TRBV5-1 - CASSLDPLPEAFF TGCGCCAGCAGCTTGGACCCACTCCCTGAAGCTTTCTTT